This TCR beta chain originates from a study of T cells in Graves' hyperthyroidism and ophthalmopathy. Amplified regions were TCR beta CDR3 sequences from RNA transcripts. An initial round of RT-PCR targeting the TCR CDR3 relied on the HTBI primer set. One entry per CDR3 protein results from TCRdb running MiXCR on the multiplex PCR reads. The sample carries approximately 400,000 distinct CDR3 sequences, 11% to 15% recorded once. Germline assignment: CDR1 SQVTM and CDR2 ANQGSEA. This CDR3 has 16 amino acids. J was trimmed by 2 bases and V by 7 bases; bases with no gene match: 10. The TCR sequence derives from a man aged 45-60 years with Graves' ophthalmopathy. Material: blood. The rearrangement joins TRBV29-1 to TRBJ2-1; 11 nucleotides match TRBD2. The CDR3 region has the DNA TGCAGCGGTATAACTAGCGGGAGCGAAGCCTACAATGAGCAGTTCTTC. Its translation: CSGITSGSEAYNEQFF.